This is a list of T cell receptor beta chains from one sample in a study of CD8 T cells in Susac syndrome. Via MiXCR, TCRdb re-called the immunoSEQ multiplex PCR reads, giving one row per CDR3 protein. This sample has around 300,000 distinct CDR3 sequences, with 90% to 95% found just once. The sample comprised CD4+ T cells from PBMCs. The receptors here all came from a human donor with multiple sclerosis. Both conserved end residues are part of each CDR3.

J,V,CDR3
TRBJ1-1,TRBV6-1,CASSAGGETEAFF
TRBJ1-4,TRBV15,CATSTGGEGEKLFF
TRBJ2-5,TRBV5-1,CASSEDYQETQYF
TRBJ1-1,TRBV7-2,CASSLVGASIVNTEAFF
TRBJ1-2,TRBV6-6,CASRPGGGYGYTF
TRBJ1-1,TRBV29-1,CSVTRLNTEAFF
TRBJ1-2,TRBV27,CASSQIGTQTNYGYTF
TRBJ2-6,TRBV4-1,CASSQGRDSGANVLTF
TRBJ1-3,TRBV23-1,CASTTEGNTIYF
TRBJ2-7,TRBV6-2/TRBV6-3,CASSYSWLGDYEQYF
TRBJ1-3,TRBV7-2,CASSLALQGVSGNTIYF
TRBJ2-7,TRBV7-9,CASTPAGVSSYEQYF
TRBJ2-7,TRBV7-9,CASSLGGTSGGAYAQYF
TRBJ2-1,TRBV12-3/TRBV12-4,CASRPGTGRYNEQFF